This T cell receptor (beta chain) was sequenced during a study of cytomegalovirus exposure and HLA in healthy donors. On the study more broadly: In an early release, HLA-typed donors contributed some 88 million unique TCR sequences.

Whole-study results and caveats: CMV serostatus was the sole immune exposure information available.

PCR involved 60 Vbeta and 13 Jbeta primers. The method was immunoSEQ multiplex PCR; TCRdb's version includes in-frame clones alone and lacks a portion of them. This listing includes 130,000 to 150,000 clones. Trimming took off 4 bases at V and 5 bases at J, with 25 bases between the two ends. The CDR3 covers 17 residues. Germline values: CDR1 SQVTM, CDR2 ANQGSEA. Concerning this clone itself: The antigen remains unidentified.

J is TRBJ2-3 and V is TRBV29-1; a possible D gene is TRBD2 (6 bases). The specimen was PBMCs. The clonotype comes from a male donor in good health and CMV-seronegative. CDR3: CSVVVGGAGPLGDTQYF. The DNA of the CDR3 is TGCAGCGTTGTAGTGGGGGGAGCAGGTCCCCTGGGAGATACGCAGTATTTT.